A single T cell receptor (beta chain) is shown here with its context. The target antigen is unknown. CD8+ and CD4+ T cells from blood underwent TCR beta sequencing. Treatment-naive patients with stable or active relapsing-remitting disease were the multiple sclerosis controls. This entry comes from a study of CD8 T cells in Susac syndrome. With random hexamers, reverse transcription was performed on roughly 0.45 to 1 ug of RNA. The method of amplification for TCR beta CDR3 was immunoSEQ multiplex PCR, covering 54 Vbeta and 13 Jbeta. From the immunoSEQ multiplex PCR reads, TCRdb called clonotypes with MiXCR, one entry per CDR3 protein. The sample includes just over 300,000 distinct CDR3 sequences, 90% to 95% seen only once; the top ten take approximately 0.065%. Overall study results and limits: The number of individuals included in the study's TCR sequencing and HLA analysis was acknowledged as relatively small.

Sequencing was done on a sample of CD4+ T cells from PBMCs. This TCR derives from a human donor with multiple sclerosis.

CDR3 in amino acids: CSVAGGTNTREQYF. CDR3 in DNA: TGCAGCGTTGCCGGAGGGACCAATACGAGGGAGCAGTACTTC. The J gene is TRBJ2-7, the V gene TRBV29-1, with a weak D call TRBD2 (6 bases). The CDR3 consists of 14 residues. Germline lookup yields CDR1 SQVTM and CDR2 ANQGSEA. Deletions cut 4 bases from V and 7 bases from J, with 20 bases between.